Each of the 29 T cell receptor beta chains below was sequenced from the same sample in a study of T cell repertoires in cytomegalovirus infection. TCRdb recomputed calls from the reads with MiXCR, one row per CDR3 protein. The sample holds about 97,000 distinct CDR3 sequences; approximately 16% are singletons and the top ten take 8%. The specimen sequenced was PBMCs. Every receptor here comes from a human donor in good health (CMV status not recorded). Some clones in this sample may be carry-over from other donors' samples.

This clonotype showed up just a few times. The J gene is TRBJ1-1, the V gene TRBV20-1; D is undetermined. The V end was cut by 4 bases, the J end by 5 bases, with 17 bases between. The CDR3 length is 14 residues. Germline CDR1 is DFQATT and CDR2 is SNEGSKA (reference sequence). The CDR3 DNA reads as TGCAGTGCTATTAACTTGGACTCGATAACTGAAGCTTTCTTT. Translated: CSAINLDSITEAFF.

This clonotype was picked up a small number of times. The chain employs TRBV10-3 and TRBJ2-5; TRBD1 aligns across 7 bases. The germline gives CDR1 ENHRY, CDR2 SYGVKD. The CDR3 contains 15 residues. J lost 1 base, V lost 6 bases, and 8 bases had no gene match. This chain's CDR3 is CAIRRSPGGQETQYF. Here the CDR3 DNA reads TGTGCCATCAGACGCTCCCCAGGGGGCCAAGAGACCCAGTACTTC.

Many counts were recorded for this clonotype. V and J are TRBV7-8 and TRBJ2-4; D is unresolved. Trimming took 0 bases from V and 1 from J, leaving 13 bases between them. The length of the CDR3 is 17 residues. The germline V gene has CDR1 SGHVS and CDR2 FQNEAQ. The CDR3 here is CASSLAPSSWAKNIQYF. For the CDR3, the DNA is TGTGCCAGCAGCTTAGCCCCATCCAGTTGGGCCAAAAACATTCAGTACTTC.

The sample holds many counts of this clonotype. V gene TRBV7-2 combines with J gene TRBJ2-2; TRBD2 matches 10 bases. Looked up from germline, CDR1 is SGHTA and CDR2 is FQGNSA. The CDR3 runs 15 residues. V lost 5 bases and J lost 4; bases outside the gene matches: 4. The CDR3 here is CASSPGLASTGELFF. The CDR3 nucleotides read TGTGCCAGCAGCCCGGGACTAGCGAGCACCGGGGAGCTGTTTTTT. The complete variable domain, with remaining parts taken from reference TRBV7-2 and TRBJ2-2, reads GAGVSQSPSNKVTEKGKDVELRCDPISGHTALYWYRQSLGQGLEFLIYFQGNSAPDKSGLPSDRFSAERTGGSVSTLTIQRTQQEDSAVYLCASSPGLASTGELFFGEGSRLTVL.

The chain is built from TRBV20-1 and TRBJ2-1; TRBD2 matches 11 bases. This CDR3 comprises 17 residues. The V gene end was trimmed by 0 bases and the J gene end by 8 bases; junction bases not matched to a gene: 12. CDR1 DFQATT and CDR2 SNEGSKA come from the germline V gene (reference sequence). The CDR3 is CSARDSGGARGIDEQFF. The CDR3 nucleotides are TGCAGTGCTAGAGATAGCGGGGGGGCCCGGGGGATCGATGAGCAGTTCTTC.

This chain uses TRBV5-1 with TRBJ1-1; D gene unclear. The CDR3 covers 14 residues. CDR1 and CDR2 from the germline V gene are SGHRS and YFSETQ. V was pared by 4 bases and J by 1 base, with 11 bases between. For the CDR3, the DNA is TGCGCCAGCAGCGCCAGAGAAAGGAACACTGAAGCTTTCTTT. Translated: CASSARERNTEAFF.

This clonotype was counted many times. The gene calls are TRBV7-2 and TRBJ2-3; D is ambiguous. Trimming shortened V by 0 bases and J by 1 base, and 8 bases separated the two germline ends. The CDR3 spans 15 residues. Germline loops: CDR1 SGHTA, CDR2 FQGNSA. The CDR3 spells CASSLASTRTDTQYF. The CDR3 nucleotides read TGTGCCAGCAGCTTAGCCTCAACTCGCACAGATACGCAGTATTTT.

Remarks on this clonotype: A read error is possible here, since a much larger clone lies one base away. This chain joins TRBV11-1 and TRBJ2-5; D unresolved. The CDR3 consists of 11 residues. Germline V gives CDR1 SGHAT, CDR2 FQDESV (reference sequence). CDR3: CASSFQGTQYF. The CDR3 nucleotides are TGTGCCAGCAGCTTCCAAGGGACCCAGTACTTC. Full variable domain (outside the CDR3, taken from reference TRBV11-1 and TRBJ2-5): EAEVAQSPRYKITEKSQAVAFWCDPISGHATLYWYRQILGQGPELLVQFQDESVVDDSQLPKDRFSAERLKGVDSTLKIQPAELGDSAMYLCASSFQGTQYFGPGTRLLVL.

The chain uses TRBV3-1 and TRBJ1-5; a weak D match, TRBD1 (5 bases). CDR3 length: 15 residues. Trimming removed 0 bases at V and 4 bases at J, with 10 bases between. CDR1 LGHDT and CDR2 YNNKEL come from the germline V gene (reference sequence). CDR3 sequence (DNA): TGTGCCAGCAGCCAAGATCAGGGATGGAATCAGCCCCAGCATTTT. Encoded protein: CASSQDQGWNQPQHF.

Regarding this clonotype: A much larger clonotype is one base distant, so this may be a read error. The rearrangement joins TRBV12-3 or TRBV12-4 to TRBJ2-5; D ambiguous. The CDR3 spans 13 residues. V shed 4 bases and J shed 3 bases, with 9 bases lying between them. The CDR3 nucleotides read TGTGCCAGCAGTTGGCGGTCAGAAGAGACCCAGTACTTC. Its translation is CASSWRSEETQYF.

Ten or more counts support this clonotype. The rearrangement uses TRBV6-1 and TRBJ1-5, with 7 bases that match TRBD1. V dropped 2 bases and J dropped 5; count of bases not matched to a gene: 9. CDR1 and CDR2 from the germline V gene are MNHNS and SASEGT. The CDR3 runs 16 residues. The CDR3 protein is CASSESIGQGDQPQHF. DNA of the CDR3: TGTGCCAGCAGTGAAAGTATCGGTCAGGGGGATCAGCCCCAGCATTTT.

This clonotype was recorded many times. This sequence joins TRBV7-2 and TRBJ1-3; D is possibly TRBD1 (6 bases). The CDR3 consists of 16 residues. V shed 1 base and J shed 0 bases, with 10 bases lying between them. Germline values: CDR1 SGHTA, CDR2 FQGNSA. CDR3 bases: TGTGCCAGCAGCTTAGGGCAGGGGTTCTCTGGAAACACCATATATTTT. Translating it yields CASSLGQGFSGNTIYF.

The chain recombines TRBV10-3 with TRBJ2-7, with D tentatively TRBD2 (6 bases). The CDR3 is 15 amino acids. V lost 6 bases, J lost 1 base, and 16 bases lay in between. Per germline, CDR1 ENHRY and CDR2 SYGVKD. The CDR3 DNA follows: TGTGCCATCAGAGGTCCGGGGGACGTATCCTACGAGCAGTACTTC. Its translation: CAIRGPGDVSYEQYF.

The J gene is TRBJ2-5, the V gene TRBV7-9; possibly TRBD2 for D (5 bases). Deletions cut 6 bases from V and 5 bases from J, with 16 bases between. This CDR3 contains 14 residues. Germline CDR1 and CDR2: SEHNR and FQNEAQ (reference sequence). The CDR3 DNA follows: TGTGCCAGCAGTTTTGACACGGGATGGGAGACCCAGTACTTC. Translation gives CASSFDTGWETQYF. The complete variable domain, with remaining parts taken from reference TRBV7-9 and TRBJ2-5, reads DTGVSQNPRHKITKRGQNVTFRCDPISEHNRLYWYRQTLGQGPEFLTYFQNEAQLEKSRLLSDRFSAERPKGSFSTLEIQRTEQGDSAMYLCASSFDTGWETQYFGPGTRLLVL.

There are many counts of this clonotype. The chain joins TRBV7-2 to TRBJ1-6; 8 bases agree with TRBD1. The junction had 7 bases not matched to a gene; V was cut back by 5 bases and J by 10 bases. Germline V lookup: CDR1 SGHTA, CDR2 FQGNSA. The CDR3 length is 14 residues. This CDR3 is CASSLQGGDSPLHF. The DNA of the CDR3 is TGTGCCAGCAGCCTACAGGGGGGAGACTCACCCCTCCACTTT. The full variable domain, with the rest looked up from reference TRBV7-2 and TRBJ1-6, is GAGVSQSPSNKVTEKGKDVELRCDPISGHTALYWYRQSLGQGLEFLIYFQGNSAPDKSGLPSDRFSAERTGGSVSTLTIQRTQQEDSAVYLCASSLQGGDSPLHFGNGTRLTVT.

V gene TRBV29-1 combines with J gene TRBJ2-7; 9 bases map to TRBD1. V lost 6 bases, J lost 4 bases, and 10 bases stayed unmatched. The CDR3 spans 14 residues. Looked up from germline, CDR1 is SQVTM and CDR2 is ANQGSEA. CDR3: CSVDTGGAGYEQYF. As DNA, the CDR3 is TGCAGCGTCGACACAGGGGGCGCCGGGTACGAGCAGTACTTC.

This clonotype was picked up a small number of times. The V and J genes are TRBV20-1 and TRBJ1-6, with 9 nucleotides matching TRBD1. Germline trimming cut 3 bases from V and 10 bases from J; bases unmatched to any gene: 10. The CDR3 has 15 residues. Per the germline V gene, CDR1 is DFQATT and CDR2 is SNEGSKA (reference sequence). The CDR3, as DNA: TGCAGTGCTAGGCTTGCGGGACAGGGTCAATCACCCCTCCACTTT. Translated: CSARLAGQGQSPLHF.

The V and J genes are TRBV7-3 and TRBJ2-1; 9 bases line up with TRBD1. This CDR3 comprises 16 residues. J lost 11 bases, V lost 0 bases, and 11 bases had no gene match. Germline V gene lookup returns CDR1 SGHTA and CDR2 FQGTGA. DNA for the CDR3: TGTGCCAGCAGCTTAACCGGGGACAGGGCCGGAGTGAAGCAGTTCTTC. Its translation: CASSLTGDRAGVKQFF. The full variable domain, with the rest looked up from reference TRBV7-3 and TRBJ2-1, is GAGVSQTPSNKVTEKGKYVELRCDPISGHTALYWYRQSLGQGPEFLIYFQGTGAADDSGLPNDRFFAVRPEGSVSTLKIQRTERGDSAVYLCASSLTGDRAGVKQFFGPGTRLTVL.

This chain uses TRBV29-1 with TRBJ2-3; 10 bases match TRBD2. After removal of 7 bases from V and 3 bases from J, the junction contained 10 bases not matched to a gene. The germline V gene encodes CDR1 SQVTM and CDR2 ANQGSEA. CDR3 length: 15 amino acids. The CDR3 nucleotides are TGCAGCGCACGAGCGGGGGGGAGTGAAACAGATACGCAGTATTTT. Its protein is CSARAGGSETDTQYF.

This clonotype was detected ten times or more. The J gene is TRBJ1-2, the V gene TRBV7-9; 7 bases agree with TRBD1. This CDR3 spans 17 amino acids. CDR1 SEHNR and CDR2 FQNEAQ come from the germline V gene (reference sequence). Trimming took 4 bases from V and 2 from J; bases not matched to a gene: 13. CDR3 region: CASSWTPGQRSNYGYTF. The DNA for the CDR3 is TGTGCCAGCAGCTGGACCCCGGGACAGCGCTCAAACTATGGCTACACCTTC.

This clonotype showed up many times. The rearrangement uses TRBV7-6 and TRBJ2-2; D unclear. Trimming shortened V by 4 bases and J by 4 bases, and 13 bases separated the two germline ends. The CDR3 is made up of 15 amino acids. The germline gives CDR1 SGHVS, CDR2 FNYEAQ. CDR3 in amino acids: CASSSSGPITGELFF. The CDR3 bases are TGTGCCAGCAGCTCCTCCGGGCCGATCACCGGGGAGCTGTTTTTT. Full variable domain (outside the CDR3, taken from reference TRBV7-6 and TRBJ2-2): GAGVSQSPRYKVTKRGQDVALRCDPISGHVSLYWYRQALGQGPEFLTYFNYEAQQDKSGLPNDRFSAERPEGSISTLTIQRTEQRDSAMYRCASSSSGPITGELFFGEGSRLTVL.

This clonotype showed up just a few times. The J gene is TRBJ2-4, the V gene TRBV20-1; unclear D gene. Germline V gene data show CDR1 as DFQATT and CDR2 as SNEGSKA (reference sequence). This CDR3 spans 14 amino acids. V shed 3 bases and J shed 0 bases, with 9 bases lying between them. CDR3 sequence: CSASVSLAKNIQYF. CDR3 DNA: TGCAGTGCTAGTGTTAGCCTAGCCAAAAACATTCAGTACTTC.

For this clonotype: It may be a read error: a sequence one base away is much more abundant. V usage is TRBV6-5 and J usage is TRBJ1-4; 9 positions match TRBD1. Germline V gene data show CDR1 as MNHEY and CDR2 as SVGAGI. The CDR3 covers 16 residues. Here the CDR3 reads CASRYLRTGVGEKLFF. CDR3 in DNA: TGTGCCAGCCGTTACTTGCGGACAGGGGTTGGGGAAAAACTGTTTTTT.

A note on this clonotype: Compared with germline, one end of the junction differs, possibly owing to a read error. This rearrangement joins TRBV12-3 or TRBV12-4 to TRBJ2-1; perhaps TRBD1 as D (6 bases). There are 16 residues in the CDR3. The CDR3 DNA reads TGTGCCGGCAGTTGGAAAAGGCAGGGGACCGGCAATGAGCAGTTCTTC. Protein: CAGSWKRQGTGNEQFF.

This clonotype came up a few times. This chain joins TRBV10-3 and TRBJ1-5; possible D gene TRBD1, 5 bases. The CDR3 extends over 12 amino acids. V lost 0 bases and J lost 8, with 5 bases in between. Germline CDR1 ENHRY, CDR2 SYGVKD. This CDR3 reads CAISESGEPQHF. The DNA for the CDR3 is TGTGCCATCAGTGAGTCAGGGGAGCCCCAGCATTTT.

Worth noting for this clonotype: A read error may explain this, as a much larger clone is one base away. This rearrangement joins TRBV7-2 to TRBJ2-1; D is undetermined. The germline gives CDR1 SGHTA, CDR2 FQGNSA. The CDR3 is made up of 14 amino acids. Trimming stripped 4 bases from V and 12 bases from J, with 19 bases between. The CDR3 DNA reads TGTGCCAGCAGCTCATACAAAGCTAGTGGGGTGCAGTTCTTC. This sequence encodes CASSSYKASGVQFF.

V and J are TRBV7-2 and TRBJ2-5, with 8 nucleotides matching TRBD2. This CDR3 has 14 residues. V was pared by 4 bases and J by 4 bases, with 5 bases of the junction left unmatched. CDR1 and CDR2 from the germline V gene are SGHTA and FQGNSA. This chain's CDR3 is CASSSGTRRETQYF. CDR3 sequence (DNA): TGTGCCAGCAGCTCCGGGACTAGAAGAGAGACCCAGTACTTC. Variable domain in full (rest from reference TRBV7-2 and TRBJ2-5): GAGVSQSPSNKVTEKGKDVELRCDPISGHTALYWYRQSLGQGLEFLIYFQGNSAPDKSGLPSDRFSAERTGGSVSTLTIQRTQQEDSAVYLCASSSGTRRETQYFGPGTRLLVL.

There are a few counts of this clonotype. The V call is TRBV2, the J call TRBJ1-1; TRBD1 is a possible D gene (5 bases). CDR3 length: 14 residues. V lost 6 bases and J 4 bases, leaving 15 bases between the germline ends. Germline lookup yields CDR1 SNHLY and CDR2 FYNNEI. This CDR3 reads CASSPLLGGTEAFF. CDR3 bases: TGTGCCAGCAGCCCGCTTTTGGGGGGCACTGAAGCTTTCTTT.

This clonotype has just a few counts. This chain links TRBV7-2 with TRBJ2-1; D not certain. V shed 1 base and J shed 6 bases, with 7 bases lying between them. This CDR3 comprises 13 residues. Germline CDR1 and CDR2: SGHTA and FQGNSA. The CDR3 protein is CASSLDPGNEQFF. The CDR3 bases are TGTGCCAGCAGCTTAGACCCGGGCAATGAGCAGTTCTTC. The full variable domain, its missing parts supplied by reference TRBV7-2 and TRBJ2-1, is GAGVSQSPSNKVTEKGKDVELRCDPISGHTALYWYRQSLGQGLEFLIYFQGNSAPDKSGLPSDRFSAERTGGSVSTLTIQRTQQEDSAVYLCASSLDPGNEQFFGPGTRLTVL.